The count of the clone carrying this T cell receptor beta chain is one. These data originate in a study of blood T cell repertoires in COVID-19. Background on the study: From the United States, Italy and Spain came samples of acute and convalescent COVID-19. T cells, B-cell-depleted T cells, or PBMCs provided the cDNA or gDNA that served as material.

The germline V and J ends were trimmed by 2 bases and 4 bases, with 15 bases remaining between them. The CDR3 is made up of 15 amino acids. From germline, CDR1 is SGDLS and CDR2 YYNGEE. Produced via immunoSEQ multiplex PCR; TCRdb's table is partial and in-frame only. The sample records some 230,000 clones, approximately 81% being singletons. This TCR was recovered from a man between 50 and 59 years old who had recovered from COVID-19. The sequenced sample was peripheral blood. The chain recombines TRBV9 with TRBJ2-5; TRBD1 is a possible D gene (7 bases). The CDR3 coding sequence is TGTGCCAGCAGCGTTTCAGGGGGGCGAGCAGAGACCCAGTACTTC. Translated, it gives CASSVSGGRAETQYF.